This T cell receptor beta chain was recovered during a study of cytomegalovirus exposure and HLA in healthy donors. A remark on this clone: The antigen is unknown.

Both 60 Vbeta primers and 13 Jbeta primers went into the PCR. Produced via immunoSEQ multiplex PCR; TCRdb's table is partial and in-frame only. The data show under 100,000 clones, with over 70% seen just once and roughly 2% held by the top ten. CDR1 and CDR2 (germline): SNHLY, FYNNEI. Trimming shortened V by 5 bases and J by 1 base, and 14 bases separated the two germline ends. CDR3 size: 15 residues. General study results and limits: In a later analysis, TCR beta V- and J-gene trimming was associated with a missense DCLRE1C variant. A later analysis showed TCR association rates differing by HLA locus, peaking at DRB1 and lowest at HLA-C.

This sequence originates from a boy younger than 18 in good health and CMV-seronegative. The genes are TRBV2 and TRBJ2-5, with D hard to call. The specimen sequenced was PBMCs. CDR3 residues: CASSPMTQSQETQYF. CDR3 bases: TGTGCCAGCAGTCCAATGACACAGAGCCAAGAGACCCAGTACTTC. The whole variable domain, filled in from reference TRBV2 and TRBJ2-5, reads EPEVTQTPSHQVTQMGQEVILRCVPISNHLYFYWYRQILGQKVEFLVSFYNNEISEKSEIFDDQFSVERPDGSNFTLKIRSTKLEDSAMYFCASSPMTQSQETQYFGPGTRLLVL.